This is a list of T cell receptor beta chains from one sample in a study of blood T cell repertoires in COVID-19. Only in-frame clones appear in the TCRdb table, and some are missing; sequencing was by immunoSEQ multiplex PCR. Here the sample spans 200,000 or so clones, under 90% being singletons. Input material: peripheral blood. All receptors come from a woman in her sixties who had recovered from COVID-19. Each CDR3 is given with its conserved first and last residue. A D gene is named only where the DNA matches it firmly. Clone size is stated in some rows and not others, as once, few, many or a class when expanded.

>TRBJ2-5|.|.|TRBV14
TGTGCCAGCAGCCAATCCCGTTGGTGGCAGGGACAAGAGACCCAGTACTTC
CASSQSRWWQGQETQYF
>TRBJ2-7|.|.|TRBV5-4
TGTGCCAGCAGCTCCCCCGGGGGCGGGGGATCCTACGAGCAGTACTTC
CASSSPGGGGSYEQYF
>TRBJ2-7|TRBD1|.|TRBV6-5
TGTGCCAGCAGGACAGGGGTGAACTACGAGCAGTACTTC
CASRTGVNYEQYF
>TRBJ1-2|TRBD1|.|TRBV4-1
TGCGCCAGCAGCGACGGGACAGGTCCTAACTATGGCTACACCTTC
CASSDGTGPNYGYTF
>TRBJ2-3|.|few|TRBV30
TGTGCCTGGAGTGTAGGGCAGGGCGCAGATACGCAGTATTTT
CAWSVGQGADTQYF
>TRBJ1-1|.|.|TRBV11-2
TGTGCCAGCAGAAAGCAGGGCCATAACACTGAAGCTTTCTTT
CASRKQGHNTEAFF
>TRBJ1-4|TRBD1|few|TRBV6-4
TGTGCCAGCAGTGAGGGACAGTCGAATGAAAAACTGTTTTTT
CASSEGQSNEKLFF
>TRBJ2-5|TRBD1|.|TRBV6-2/TRBV6-3
TGTGCCAGCAGTTGGGGACAGGTCCACGGGACCCAGTACTTC
CASSWGQVHGTQYF
>TRBJ2-3|.|.|TRBV15
TGTGCCACCAGCAGAGGAGTCGAGACTCTAATGACAGATACGCAGTATTTT
CATSRGVETLMTDTQYF
>TRBJ2-7|.|.|TRBV9
TGTGCCAGCAGCGTAGGTCGGGGGTTCCCCAACGAGCAGTACTTC
CASSVGRGFPNEQYF
>TRBJ2-7|TRBD1|.|TRBV5-5
TGTGCCAGCAGCTTGGAGGGACAGCCCTCCTACGAGCAGTACTTC
CASSLEGQPSYEQYF
>TRBJ1-1|.|few|TRBV4-2
TGTGCCAGCAGCCAAGAAGGACAGATGATGAACACTGAAGCTTTCTTT
CASSQEGQMMNTEAFF
>TRBJ1-2|.|.|TRBV18
TGTGCCAGCTCTCCGACTGGACAAGAAGGCTATGGCTACACCTTC
CASSPTGQEGYGYTF
>TRBJ1-5|TRBD1|few|TRBV4-2
TGTGCCAGCAGCCAAAGTAACAGGGGTAGCAATCAGCCCCAGCATTTT
CASSQSNRGSNQPQHF
>TRBJ1-1|TRBD1|.|TRBV7-2
TGTGCCAGCAGCTTAGTGGGGACAGGGTTAACTGAAGCTTTCTTT
CASSLVGTGLTEAFF
>TRBJ1-2|.|.|TRBV6-5
TGTGCCAGCAGTTCTGTTCACGGAGATGGCTACACCTTC
CASSSVHGDGYTF
>TRBJ2-7|.|once|TRBV11-3
TGTGCCAGCAGCTTAGATTCAGGGTCGTCGCGTGAGCAGTACTTC
CASSLDSGSSREQYF
>TRBJ1-2|.|.|TRBV19
TGTGCCAGTAGTGCGGGAGAGAACTATGGCTACACCTTC
CASSAGENYGYTF
>TRBJ2-1|TRBD1|.|TRBV19
TGTGCCAGTAATAAAGGACAGGGGGTCGCCAATGAGCAGTTCTTC
CASNKGQGVANEQFF
>TRBJ1-5|.|few|TRBV4-2
TGTGCCAGCAGCCATGACAGGAATCAGCCCCAGCATTTT
CASSHDRNQPQHF
>TRBJ2-3|TRBD2|.|TRBV7-3
TGTGCCAGCAGCTTAACTAGCGGGGTTCATACGCAGTATTTT
CASSLTSGVHTQYF
>TRBJ2-3|TRBD2|.|TRBV5-1
TGCGCCAGCAGCGGAGGCGGGACTAGCGGGGGGGCCGCAGATACGCAGTATTTT
CASSGGGTSGGAADTQYF
>TRBJ2-1|TRBD2|once|TRBV15
TGTGCCACCACCCGGGAGCTAGCGGGGGGGAAAGAGCAGTTCTTC
CATTRELAGGKEQFF
>TRBJ2-3|TRBD2|.|TRBV5-5
TGTGCCAGCAGGTGGACTAGCGGGGTGACCACAGATACGCAGTATTTT
CASRWTSGVTTDTQYF
>TRBJ2-1|.|.|TRBV7-2
TGTGCCAGCAGCTCCTCAGGGGCCCATCGGGATGAGCAGTTCTTC
CASSSSGAHRDEQFF
>TRBJ2-1|TRBD1|.|TRBV7-7
TGTGCTAGCAGTTCGGGACAGGCCTCTTACAATGAGCAGTTCTTC
CASSSGQASYNEQFF
>TRBJ2-5|TRBD2|.|TRBV19
TGTGCCAGTAGCCCCGGACTAGCGGGGGGAGTGGAGACCCAGTACTTC
CASSPGLAGGVETQYF
>TRBJ1-6|.|.|TRBV18
TGTGCCAGCTCACCGGGCAGGTCCAATTCACCCCTCCACTTT
CASSPGRSNSPLHF
>TRBJ1-5|TRBD1|.|TRBV16
TGTGCCAGCAGCCTCACTCGGACAGGGAAGGGCAATCAGCCCCAGCATTTT
CASSLTRTGKGNQPQHF
>TRBJ1-5|TRBD1|.|TRBV19
TGTGCCAGTACCCGGTCGGGGGACAGGAGTTTTTATAGCAATCAGCCCCAGCATTTT
CASTRSGDRSFYSNQPQHF
>TRBJ2-3|TRBD2|.|TRBV9
TGTGCCAGCAGCGTAGCCCCAGCGGGGGCCACAGATACGCAGTATTTT
CASSVAPAGATDTQYF
>TRBJ2-5|.|.|TRBV4-3
TGCGCCAGCAGCCAAGGCTATAGGGCTACGGGGGAGACCCAGTACTTC
CASSQGYRATGETQYF
>TRBJ2-1|TRBD1|.|TRBV7-2
TGTGCCAGCAGCTTAGCGGGACAGGGTTCTTATGAGCAGTTCTTC
CASSLAGQGSYEQFF